The 10 T cell receptor beta chains below come from one sample, sequenced in a study of regulatory T cells in long-lasting Graves disease. Documented time point: persistent/refractory GD, antithyroid drugs over 5 years with positive TRAb. RNA extracted from PBMCs served as the sequencing template. Combining iRepertoire HTBI primers with Arm-PCR of CDR3 regions, the authors built TCR beta libraries. TCRdb itself ran the multiplex PCR reads through MiXCR, one entry per CDR3 protein. The table includes over 300,000 distinct CDR3 sequences, around 19% detected once. The source material was peripheral blood mononuclear cells (PBMCs), sampled when the disease was refractory, from a patient treated with antithyroid drugs. Every receptor here comes from a female donor with Graves disease.

The sample holds a few counts of this clonotype. The chain is built from TRBV6-2 or TRBV6-3 and TRBJ1-1, with a tentative D call TRBD1 (6 bases). The CDR3 spans 19 residues. Germline V gene lookup returns CDR1 MNHEY and CDR2 SVGEGT. The V and J ends lost 0 bases and 5 bases respectively, with 25 bases between them. As DNA, the CDR3 is TGTGCCAGCAGTTACTCACCCCCAGGGGCAGGTTCTTTCGGGACTGAAGCTTTCTTT. Amino acid sequence: CASSYSPPGAGSFGTEAFF.

This clonotype was seen many times. The chain is built from TRBV12-3 or TRBV12-4 and TRBJ2-7; the match to TRBD1 covers 10 bases. The junction had 11 bases not matched to a gene; V was cut back by 2 bases and J by 7 bases. CDR3 length equals 16 residues. The CDR3 DNA is TGTGCCAGCAGTTTATCGCGACGACAGGGGGCTCGGGAGCAGTACTTC. It specifies CASSLSRRQGAREQYF.

This clonotype has only a few counts. The gene calls are TRBV15 and TRBJ2-3, with unresolved D. The germline V and J ends were trimmed by 3 bases and 3 bases, with 10 bases remaining between them. The CDR3 sequence is 14 residues long. The germline V gene encodes CDR1 LNHNV and CDR2 YYDKDF (reference sequence). Here the CDR3 DNA reads TGTGCCACCAGCAGTGGTCAGCTAACAGATACGCAGTATTTT. Its translation: CATSSGQLTDTQYF.

The chain carries TRBV18 and TRBJ2-5, with TRBD1 identical over 9 bases. J was trimmed by 2 bases and V by 5 bases; bases with no gene match: 12. From germline, CDR1 is KGHSH and CDR2 LQKENI. The CDR3 runs 17 residues. The CDR3 region has the DNA TGTGCCAGCTCATCGTTCGGGACAGGGAATAGACAAGAGACCCAGTACTTC. The encoded protein is CASSSFGTGNRQETQYF. Complete variable domain (other parts from reference TRBV18 and TRBJ2-5): NAGVMQNPRHLVRRRGQEARLRCSPMKGHSHVYWYRQLPEEGLKFMVYLQKENIIDESGMPKERFSAEFPKEGPSILRIQQVVRGDSAAYFCASSSFGTGNRQETQYFGPGTRLLVL.

This clonotype was picked up many times. J is TRBJ1-4 and V is TRBV28; D remains unclear. Per germline, CDR1 MDHEN and CDR2 SYDVKM. The CDR3 is 17 amino acids. V was shortened by 4 bases and J by 0 bases, with 15 bases between the two germline ends. The CDR3 coding sequence is TGTGCCAGCAGTTACAGTCTCGGAAGTGCAACTAATGAAAAACTGTTTTTT. Protein product: CASSYSLGSATNEKLFF.

This rearrangement joins TRBV4-1 to TRBJ1-5; 8 bases match TRBD1. Trimming cost V 4 bases and J 6 bases; bases outside gene matches: 8. Germline V lookup: CDR1 MGHRA, CDR2 YSYEKL. The CDR3 is made up of 15 amino acids. The CDR3 region has the DNA TGCGCCAGCAGCCGGGGGACAGGCGGCTTTCAGCCCCAGCATTTT. Protein sequence: CASSRGTGGFQPQHF.

This clonotype has a handful of counts. This rearrangement joins TRBV7-8 to TRBJ2-7, with a possible D match to TRBD1 (5 bases). The V end was cut by 7 bases, the J end by 7 bases, with 23 bases between. There are 15 residues in the CDR3. Germline CDR1 SGHVS, CDR2 FQNEAQ. The CDR3 region is CASKQPGPATGEQYF. The CDR3 DNA sequence: TGTGCCAGCAAGCAGCCAGGGCCCGCCACGGGTGAGCAGTACTTC.

This clonotype has only a few counts. The V gene is TRBV20-1, the J gene TRBJ1-6, with 7 bases aligning to TRBD1. The V and J ends lost 1 base and 10 bases, in that order; junction bases with no gene match: 7. Germline CDR1 and CDR2: DFQATT and SNEGSKA (reference sequence). CDR3 length: 14 amino acids. CDR3 sequence (DNA): TGCAGTGCTAGAGGTACAGGGGAACGGTCACCCCTCCACTTT. Amino acid sequence: CSARGTGERSPLHF.

This clonotype showed up many times. A much larger clone sits a single nucleotide away, making a read error possible. The gene calls are TRBV12-3 or TRBV12-4 and TRBJ1-1; D unresolved. The CDR3 is 11 residues long. Trimming took off 3 bases at V and 4 bases at J, with 3 bases between the two ends. CDR3 bases: TGTGCCAGCAGTTTGAGCACTGAAGCTTTCTTT. This translates into CASSLSTEAFF.

This clonotype occurred many times. The chain uses TRBV28 and TRBJ2-7; no reliable D call. The CDR3 length is 16 residues. The V and J ends lost 6 bases and 2 bases respectively, with 20 bases between them. Germline values: CDR1 MDHEN, CDR2 SYDVKM. In DNA, the CDR3 is TGTGCCAGCAGCCCTATCCCCACGGAGCCCCCCTACGAGCAGTACTTC. This encodes CASSPIPTEPPYEQYF. The full variable domain, its missing parts supplied by reference TRBV28 and TRBJ2-7, is DVKVTQSSRYLVKRTGEKVFLECVQDMDHENMFWYRQDPGLGLRLIYFSYDVKMKEKGDIPEGYSVSREKKERFSLILESASTNQTSMYLCASSPIPTEPPYEQYFGPGTRLTVT.